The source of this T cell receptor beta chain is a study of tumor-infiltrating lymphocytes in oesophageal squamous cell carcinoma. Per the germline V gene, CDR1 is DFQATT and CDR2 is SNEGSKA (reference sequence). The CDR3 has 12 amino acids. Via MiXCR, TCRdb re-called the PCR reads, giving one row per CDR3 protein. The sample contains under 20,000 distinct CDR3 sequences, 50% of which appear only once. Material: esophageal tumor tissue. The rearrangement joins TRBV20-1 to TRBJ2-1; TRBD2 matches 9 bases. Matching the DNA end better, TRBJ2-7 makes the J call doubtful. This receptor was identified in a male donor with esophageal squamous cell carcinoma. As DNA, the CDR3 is TGCAGTGCTAAAACTAGCGGGTACGAGCAGTACTTC. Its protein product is CSAKTSGYEQYF.